These 9 T cell receptor beta chains came from one sample sequenced in a study of lung T cells in sarcoidosis with Löfgren's syndrome. TCRdb reanalysed the reads using MiXCR and keeps one entry per CDR3 protein. The sample holds about 4,000 distinct CDR3 sequences, about 20% seen once. Source material: CD4+ T cells from bronchoalveolar lavage. The receptors shown here come from a human donor with sarcoidosis (Löfgren's syndrome or another form), or a control subject (not recorded which).

This clonotype is labeled as medium-sized. The rearrangement links TRBV7-2 to TRBJ2-6; D call uncertain. The CDR3 contains 15 residues. CDR1 SGHTA and CDR2 FQGNSA come from the germline V gene. Trimming stripped 1 base from V and 3 bases from J, with 7 bases between. CDR3 region: CASSLEASGANVLTF. Here the CDR3 DNA reads TGTGCCAGCAGCTTAGAAGCGAGTGGGGCCAACGTCCTGACTTTC. Drawing the rest from reference TRBV7-2 and TRBJ2-6, the complete variable domain is GAGVSQSPSNKVTEKGKDVELRCDPISGHTALYWYRQSLGQGLEFLIYFQGNSAPDKSGLPSDRFSAERTGGSVSTLTIQRTQQEDSAVYLCASSLEASGANVLTFGAGSRLTVL.

The genes are TRBV12-3 or TRBV12-4 and TRBJ1-5, with D tentatively TRBD1 (6 bases). The CDR3 has 15 amino acids. Trimming removed 3 bases from V and 0 bases from J, with 9 bases in between. In nucleotides, the CDR3 is TGTGCCAGCAGTTTTGGGGGGCTTAGCAATCAGCCCCAGCATTTT. Translated: CASSFGGLSNQPQHF.

With respect to this clonotype: A much more abundant neighbour one base away suggests this may be a read error. This CDR3 fails to terminate in the conserved phenylalanine or tryptophan, so it likely reflects a read error. The V call is TRBV5-6, the J call TRBJ2-3, with TRBD2 matching over 12 bases. V shed 3 bases, J shed 4 bases, and the junction held 3 bases outside the gene matches. Germline CDR1 reads SGHDT; CDR2 reads YYEEEE. CDR3 length: 15 amino acids. Here the CDR3 reads CASSSSGGAADTQYS. CDR3 in DNA: TGTGCCAGCAGCTCTAGCGGGGGGGCCGCAGATACGCAGTATTCT.

By sample fraction, this clonotype is medium-sized. The rearrangement uses TRBV6-6 and TRBJ1-2, with 8 bases lining up with TRBD1. The V gene end was trimmed by 0 bases and the J gene end by 3 bases; junction bases not matched to a gene: 0. Germline CDR1 and CDR2: MNHNY and SVGAGI (reference sequence). The CDR3 is 14 residues long. CDR3 in amino acids: CASSYSTGDYGYTF. In DNA, the CDR3 is TGTGCCAGCAGTTACTCGACAGGGGACTATGGCTACACCTTC.

The chain recombines TRBV6-1 with TRBJ2-7; maybe TRBD1 (5 bases). This CDR3 contains 14 residues. In germline, CDR1 is MNHNS, CDR2 SASEGT. V was pared by 6 bases and J by 2 bases, with 14 bases between. In DNA form, the CDR3 reads TGTGCCAGCAGCCTCGACAGAAACCCCTACGAGCAGTACTTC. Protein sequence: CASSLDRNPYEQYF.

Of note for this clonotype: It may be a read error: a sequence one base away is much more abundant. This chain links TRBV5-1 with TRBJ2-6; the match to TRBD1 covers 7 bases. With 4 bases clipped from V and 0 bases from J, the junction kept 10 bases outside the gene matches. This CDR3 spans 18 amino acids. The V gene's germline CDR1 is SGHRS and CDR2 YFSETQ. The CDR3 DNA is TGCGCCAGCAGCCACACCAGGACAGGCGACTCTGGGGCCAACGTCCTGACTTTC. Protein product: CASSHTRTGDSGANVLTF.

On this clonotype: One junction end does not reproduce the germline sequence, and a read error may be involved. V and J are TRBV25-1 and TRBJ1-1; D is perhaps TRBD1 (6 bases). CDR1 MGHDK and CDR2 SYGVNS come from the germline V gene. The CDR3 spans 18 residues. DNA for the CDR3: TGTGCCAGCAGTGAATTTGGGACAAGAGGGATTCTGAACACTGGAGCTCTCTTT. Translating gives CASSEFGTRGILNTGALF.

The V gene is TRBV20-1, the J gene TRBJ1-3; TRBD1 aligns across 8 bases. CDR1 and CDR2 (germline): DFQATT, SNEGSKA (reference sequence). The CDR3 sequence is 13 residues long. The J segment lost 3 bases and the V segment lost 8 bases, leaving 6 bases of the junction unmatched. CDR3 nucleotide sequence: TGCAGTACCAACAGGGGGGGTGGAAACACCATATATTTT. It yields the protein CSTNRGGGNTIYF.

This clonotype is judged medium-sized. CDR3 protein: CASQEAGTDTQYF. The DNA for the CDR3 is TGCGCCAGCCAGGAGGCCGGCACAGATACGCAGTATTTT. V is TRBV10-1 and J is TRBJ2-3; tentative D call: TRBD2 (5 bases). In germline, CDR1 is WNHNN, CDR2 SYGVQD (reference sequence). This CDR3 spans 13 amino acids. V lost 8 bases, J lost 1 base, and 10 bases lay in between.